The entry below describes one T cell receptor beta chain. This entry belongs to a study of blood T cell repertoires in COVID-19. CDR1 and CDR2 from the germline V gene are MGHRA and YSYEKL. The CDR3 covers 15 residues. V was clipped by 1 base and J by 7 bases, with 14 bases between them. Original analysis: Using reference gene primer amplification, nucleated cell counts were estimated. Only in-frame clones appear in the TCRdb table, and some are missing; sequencing was by immunoSEQ multiplex PCR. V and J calls and clone size are those listed in that table; D and trimming were worked out from the DNA. The table shows more than 100,000 clones, with approximately 87% occurring only once.

Sample: peripheral blood. This receptor was obtained from a human donor in a cohort sampled during active or convalescent COVID-19. The V gene is TRBV4-1, the J gene TRBJ1-5; D not certain. In nucleotides, the CDR3 is TGCGCCAGCAGCCAAGGGTTAGGGAGGGCACAGCCCCAGCATTTT. This sequence encodes CASSQGLGRAQPQHF.